This entry lists 16 T cell receptor beta chains sequenced from one sample in a study of cytomegalovirus exposure and HLA in healthy donors. PCR was performed using 60 Vbeta and 13 Jbeta primers. Some clones are missing from TCRdb's copy, which holds only in-frame ones; the method was immunoSEQ multiplex PCR. Found here are about 160,000 clones, around 78% of them singletons; the top ten hold 7%. Material for sequencing was PBMCs. Receptors originate from a woman aged 40 to 50 in good health and CMV-seropositive.

This clone has only one observation. The DNA for the CDR3 is TGTGCCTGGAGCACAGGGTTGAGCAATCAGCCCCAGCATTTT. The encoded protein is CAWSTGLSNQPQHF. The V gene is TRBV30, the J gene TRBJ1-5; tentatively, D is TRBD1 (6 bases). Trimming took 3 bases from V and 1 from J, leaving 10 bases between them. The CDR3 spans 14 residues. The germline gives CDR1 GTSNPN, CDR2 SVGIG (reference sequence).

The chain employs TRBV2 and TRBJ2-7; D remains unclear. Germline values: CDR1 SNHLY, CDR2 FYNNEI. The ends were cut back, 0 bases at V and 4 bases at J, with 4 bases in the middle. The CDR3 is made up of 12 amino acids. The CDR3 region is CASSEARYEQYF. The CDR3 nucleotides are TGTGCCAGCAGTGAAGCGCGGTACGAGCAGTACTTC.

The chain uses TRBV9 and TRBJ2-3; D call uncertain. The germline CDR1 and CDR2 sequences are SGDLS and YYNGEE. V lost 0 bases, J lost 6 bases, and 11 bases lay in between. The CDR3 is made up of 14 amino acids. The CDR3 here is CASSVAQLSDTQYF. Here the CDR3 DNA reads TGTGCCAGCAGCGTAGCACAGTTATCGGATACGCAGTATTTT.

CDR3 DNA sequence: TGTGCCAGCAGTTACTCGAGACAGGCCTATGGCTACACCTTC. As protein: CASSYSRQAYGYTF. This rearrangement joins TRBV6-6 to TRBJ1-2, with D possibly being TRBD1 (6 bases). Trimming pared 0 bases from V and 4 bases from J, leaving 9 bases between. The CDR3 consists of 14 residues. Germline assignment: CDR1 MNHNY and CDR2 SVGAGI (reference sequence).

The chain uses TRBV27 and TRBJ1-4; possible D gene TRBD1, 6 bases. CDR3 size: 14 residues. Trimming took 5 bases from V and 13 from J, leaving 20 bases between them. Germline-derived CDR1 and CDR2 are MNHEY and SMNVEV (reference sequence). CDR3 region: CASSPRDTSRGLFF. As DNA, the CDR3 is TGTGCCAGCAGTCCCCGGGACACGTCTCGGGGACTGTTTTTT.

The chain joins TRBV21-1 to TRBJ2-2; TRBD1 is the table's D call and was not checked against the DNA. TRBV21-1 counts as a pseudogene. This CDR3 has 17 residues. Written as DNA, the CDR3 is TGTGCCAGCAGCAAAAGGGGCTCGGGTAGGTACACCGGGGAGCTGTTTTTT. It codes for CASSKRGSGRYTGELFF.

The chain employs TRBV5-1 and TRBJ2-1; a weak D match, TRBD1 (6 bases). V lost 0 bases, J lost 3 bases, and 10 bases lay in between. Looked up from germline, CDR1 is SGHRS and CDR2 is YFSETQ. The CDR3 has 15 residues. The CDR3 spells CASSLAGQYYNEQFF. The CDR3 DNA reads TGCGCCAGCAGCTTGGCCGGACAGTACTACAATGAGCAGTTCTTC.

V and J are TRBV7-8 and TRBJ2-5, with 8 bases that match TRBD2. V shed 1 base and J 6 bases; nucleotides not matched to a gene: 10. This CDR3 region has 16 residues. From germline, CDR1 is SGHVS and CDR2 FQNEAQ. Written as DNA, the CDR3 is TGTGCCAGCAGCTTAGGTGGGGCTAGCGGGTTCAAGACCCAGTACTTC. Protein product: CASSLGGASGFKTQYF. The variable domain in full, completed from reference TRBV7-8 and TRBJ2-5, reads GAGVSQSPRYKVAKRGQDVALRCDPISGHVSLFWYQQALGQGPEFLTYFQNEAQLDKSGLPSDRFFAERPEGSVSTLKIQRTQQEDSAVYLCASSLGGASGFKTQYFGPGTRLLVL.

The rearrangement joins TRBV7-8 to TRBJ1-2, with D uncertain. The CDR3 runs 14 residues. Looked up from germline, CDR1 is SGHVS and CDR2 is FQNEAQ. Trimming took off 1 base at V and 5 bases at J, with 11 bases between the two ends. CDR3 nucleotide sequence: TGTGCCAGCAGCTTAGGGTTAGAGTCTTATGGCTACACCTTC. Translating gives CASSLGLESYGYTF.

This clone has only one observation. J is TRBJ2-5 and V is TRBV2; D might be TRBD2 (6 bases). The end of the DNA fits TRBJ2-7 better, so the J call may be wrong. The CDR3 is 12 residues long. The V gene's germline CDR1 is SNHLY and CDR2 FYNNEI. The CDR3 DNA reads as TGTGCCAGCGGGGCGGGGTTCTACGAGCAGTACTTC. This translates into CASGAGFYEQYF.

V gene TRBV10-3 combines with J gene TRBJ2-6, with 13 bases aligning to TRBD2. Looked up from germline, CDR1 is ENHRY and CDR2 is SYGVKD. CDR3 length equals 19 residues. V shed 7 bases and J 0 bases; nucleotides not matched to a gene: 9. In DNA, the CDR3 is TGTGCCATCAAAGGATCGGGACTAGCGGGGTTCTCTGGGGCCAACGTCCTGACTTTC. Encoded protein: CAIKGSGLAGFSGANVLTF.

The chain combines TRBV4-1 with TRBJ2-1; a possible D gene is TRBD2 (6 bases). The V gene lost 1 base and the J gene lost 0 bases, with 10 bases spanning the gap. The CDR3 runs 16 residues. Germline CDR1 reads MGHRA; CDR2 reads YSYEKL. In nucleotides, the CDR3 is TGCGCCAGCAGCCAAGTCGGGCGGGGCTCCTACAATGAGCAGTTCTTC. This encodes CASSQVGRGSYNEQFF.

This chain links TRBV5-4 with TRBJ1-2; D is unclear. The CDR3 totals 12 residues. The V end lost 1 base, the J end lost 7 bases, and 8 bases lay between the germline ends. Per germline, CDR1 SGHNT and CDR2 YYREEE (reference sequence). The CDR3 loop is CASSLTDLGYTF. CDR3 sequence (DNA): TGTGCCAGCAGCTTGACAGATCTTGGCTACACCTTC.

The CDR3 loop reads CASSLERRGGAGELFF. The CDR3 DNA reads as TGTGCCAGCAGCTTAGAACGAAGGGGAGGGGCCGGGGAGCTGTTTTTT. The chain couples TRBV7-8 to TRBJ2-2, with TRBD2 matching 7 bases. Germline assignment: CDR1 SGHVS and CDR2 FQNEAQ. The CDR3 consists of 16 residues. V was clipped by 1 base and J by 6 bases; unmatched bases: 8.

This chain connects TRBV2 to TRBJ2-2, with TRBD1 identical over 10 bases. Germline V gene sequence: CDR1 SNHLY, CDR2 FYNNEI. V shed 7 bases, J shed 5 bases, and the junction held 7 bases outside the gene matches. The CDR3 is 15 residues long. Written as DNA, the CDR3 is TGTGCCAGCAATCCCGGGACAGGGGTTACCGGGGAGCTGTTTTTT. This sequence encodes CASNPGTGVTGELFF.

Comment on this clone: Other DNA sequences from this sample encode an identical CDR3 as well. CDR3 nucleotide sequence: TGTGCCATCAGTAGGGGGAATGAGCAGTTCTTC. It translates to CAISRGNEQFF. The chain uses TRBV10-3 and TRBJ2-1; perhaps TRBD1 as D (6 bases). Germline V gene lookup returns CDR1 ENHRY and CDR2 SYGVKD. Deletions cut 5 bases from V and 7 bases from J, with 6 bases between. CDR3 size: 11 residues.